This T cell receptor beta chain comes out of a study of blood T cell repertoires in COVID-19. Background on the study: T cells, B-cell-depleted T cells, or PBMCs supplied cDNA or gDNA.

Germline CDR1 SGHDT, CDR2 YYEEEE. The CDR3 length is 13 residues. V lost 4 bases, J lost 8 bases, and 8 bases stayed unmatched. This clone was seen once. Per the original methods: Nucleated cell number was recorded as an estimate derived from reference gene primer amplification. Assay used: immunoSEQ multiplex PCR; TCRdb lists only in-frame clones, some missing. V, J and clone size derive from that table, while D and trimming were established from the DNA sequence. This table has 200,000 or so clones, more than 85% appearing once. Sequenced input: peripheral blood. The receptor was derived from a man in his 70s with active or convalescent COVID-19. This chain connects TRBV5-6 to TRBJ2-7; TRBD2 agrees at 8 bases. This CDR3 reads CASSPRRGAKQYF. The CDR3 DNA is TGTGCCAGCAGCCCGAGGCGGGGGGCTAAGCAGTACTTC.